This TCR beta chain came from a study of cytomegalovirus exposure and HLA in healthy donors listed by TCRdb under 2017. Regarding the study in general: An earlier analysis of 550 to 700 of the donors reported roughly 270 Gb of sequence data and around 120 million unique TCR beta sequences from 150 million to 200 million T cells. Among the roughly 410 genotyped donors, around 81% belonged to the genetic ancestry cluster associated with self-reported Caucasian donors. An early release covering about 600 HLA-typed donors comprised approximately 290 gigabases of sequencing data and about 90 million unique TCR sequences. The study combined high-throughput TCR immunosequencing, statistical association of individual TCRs with disease status, and machine learning to predict cytomegalovirus infection status. In a later analysis, previously published TCR beta repertoires from some 640 donors were re-analyzed and high-resolution HLA genotyping was added so that TCR occurrence patterns could be studied. Class I and class II HLA loci were covered by the typing at four-digit resolution. A later genetic analysis used genome-wide SNP genotypes for 398 of the 666 donors, treating that subset as a discovery cohort. In an earlier analysis of 587 of the donors, high-throughput TCR beta sequencing was used to judge whether each TCR beta V gene segment behaved as functional or pseudogenic. Alongside the repertoire data, information on donor age, sex, ethnicity and CMV serostatus was compiled. Besides the first cohort of about 730 subjects, a separate validation cohort made up of 90 to 150 different subjects was used. The study profiled the T cell repertoires of 666 subjects by immunosequencing and related them to cytomegalovirus serostatus. Roughly 5 DR-DQ haplotypes were handled as single units for association and clustering, since linkage in the cohort was strong. Across about 380 genotyped donors of the cohort, an average of about 220,000 unique TCR beta nucleotide sequences per donor were sequenced, and roughly a sixth of those sequences were non-productive. Every repertoire in the discovery cohort had been generated on one and the same sequencing platform. Rather than drawing on any new phenotypic data, the later analysis identified candidate immune exposures from TCR beta sequences and the way those sequences occurred across donors. The number of donors typed differed by locus, with roughly 620-630 for A, B, C, DRB1 and DQB1, around 560 for DQA1, under 610 for DPA1, and around 430 for DPB1. The study was designed to test whether signatures of past pathogen exposure could be identified by cataloging public T cell receptors.

Based on the germline V gene, the CDR1 and CDR2 sequences are SGHAT and FQNNGV. V and J are truncated by 0 bases and 8 bases respectively, leaving an intervening sequence of 10 bases. Taken from cysteine to phenylalanine, the CDR3 has 13 residues. Of the read, only the CDR3 DNA is kept; its 39 bases are in frame from base 1. The research as a whole found: The cohort was sequenced for TCR beta chains only, and without alpha or paired-chain data the features that could be detected were limited. Because some donors lacked HLA typing at each locus, the association tests relied only on the typed subset. A later genetic analysis associated a missense DCLRE1C variant with V-gene and J-gene trimming of TCR beta chains, and an independent cohort replicated the association. CMV serostatus was the only immune exposure information available for the cohort. Correlated functional status among segregating V segments might reflect linkage disequilibrium, but an unknown experimental factor could not be ruled out. Strong co-occurrence of HLA alleles, especially DR and DQ, made assigning TCR associations to individual alleles difficult. According to the authors, the approach could potentially be generalized to other disease states and immunological phenotypes. In vitro tests confirmed that a few of the cytomegalovirus-associated TCR beta chains recognize cytomegalovirus antigens. Presence/absence analyses assumed roughly uniform sequencing depth across donors, an assumption that may not hold. According to a later analysis, TCR association rates differed among HLA loci, with DRB1 alleles showing the most associated TCRs and HLA-C alleles showing the fewest. A later analysis found that most CMV-associated TCR beta chains appeared HLA-restricted, with HLA associations seemingly driven largely by CMV exposure. Several of the top co-occurrence clusters appeared to be linked to parvovirus B19, influenza, CMV and Epstein-Barr virus, according to a later analysis. In a later analysis, about 16,000 TCR beta sequences were associated with specific HLA alleles at a false discovery rate of 0.05. Because counts were too low, under 20 rarely observed V segments, including chromosome 9 orphons, were left out of the earlier analysis of about 500 of the donors. In an earlier analysis of about 540 of the donors, most TCR beta V segments were observed in productive rearrangements about 87% or about 30% of the time, broadly matching IMGT annotations. A later analysis found that HLA-associated TCR beta chains were more clonally expanded and had lower generation probabilities than equally common non-associated chains. While some public TCRs were present in many individuals, most TCR sequences turned up only very rarely across donors. In both the original and validation cohorts, the classifier was reported to diagnose cytomegalovirus status with high specificity and sensitivity. Compared with the roughly 700-donor mean, donors in an Asian-associated ancestry cluster had fewer N-insertions in productive TCRs, according to a later genetic analysis. A cluster of highly shared sequence variants was judged likely to represent a technical artifact of the sequencing pipeline. A total of some 180 TCR beta chains were listed by the study as associated with cytomegalovirus. A further reported finding was that TCR beta sequences accurately predicted the HLA-A and HLA-B alleles for most subjects in the first cohort. Some IMGT-functional V segments, including TRBV6-2 and TRBV6-3, could not be told apart with the 87-base-pair reads, so those segments were excluded.

Regarding this clone: Its antigen specificity is not known. Qualities for individual bases were not recorded, and no much larger clone is one base off.

Library preparation used the immunoSEQ multiplex PCR assay. The multiplex PCR relied on a mix of 60 forward primers for TCR Vbeta segments and 13 reverse primers for TCR Jbeta segments. The CDR3 region of rearranged TCR beta genes was amplified from genomic DNA by a multiplex PCR assay. The Illumina HiSeq System was used to sequence the amplified TCR beta libraries as 87-base-pair reads. Per the authors' processing: A later analysis counted about 80 million unique TCR beta chains across the approximately 700 repertoires, and roughly 9.9 million of these chains were shared by at least two donors. To remove PCR and sequencing errors, raw reads were error-corrected and collapsed into unique sequences using a nearest-neighbor algorithm that merged closely related sequences. To assign V, D and J gene segments, CDR3 sequences were aligned to IMGT reference sequences. For a sequence to be retained, a match of at least six nucleotides to both a V gene segment and a J gene segment was required. A rearrangement counted as productive if the CDR3 had no stop codons and remained in frame with V and J, and every other rearrangement counted as non-productive. Following IMGT convention, CDR3 was defined as the stretch from the second conserved V-encoded cysteine up to the conserved J-encoded phenylalanine. The earlier analysis of roughly 590 of the donors excluded any sequence lacking an unambiguous match to a single V gene segment. An earlier analysis of 587 of the donors classified V segments as functional when productive rearrangements were above 56.7% and as segregating when the standard deviation between donors was above 5%. A statistical classification framework was developed to diagnose cytomegalovirus status using the catalog of TCR beta chain sequences. In a later analysis, TCR nucleotide sequences were compared against IMGT/GENE-DB human TR gene sequences so that V and J genes could be assigned. A later analysis assigned CDR3 sequences and most-parsimonious VDJ recombination scenarios with the TCRdist pipeline. A later analysis defined each TCR beta chain by its CDR3 amino acid sequence plus V-gene family, and excluded reads lacking a unique V-gene family. To address suspected cross-contamination and a sequencing artifact, a later analysis removed some 620 highly shared, low-generation-probability nucleotide sequences. In a later analysis, a clonal expansion index was calculated for each public chain from normalized within-repertoire ranks of inferred template counts. A later analysis computed generation probabilities with a VDJ recombination model fitted to out-of-frame rearrangements, and checked the results against IGoR. A later analysis scored TCR-TCR, TCR-HLA and TCR-CMV co-occurrence with hypergeometric tests, applying a repertoire-size bias correction to TCR pairs. False discovery rates were estimated in a later analysis by permuting HLA or CMV assignments 20 times. In a later analysis, co-occurring TCRs were grouped with DBSCAN, and TCRdist sequence similarity was added when clustering was performed within HLA-allele-positive subsets. Repertoires with fewer than 30,000 or more than 120,000 public chains, plus five repertoires with anomalous nucleotide sharing, were excluded from co-occurrence clustering. Sourced from immuneACCESS, this table was stored by TCRdb with only in-frame sequences that have V and J called. A share of the clones is absent; for the studies checked, an unresolved V gene accounts for under half, and the remainder has no known explanation. V, J and clone size derive from that table, while D and trimming were established from the DNA sequence. Within this sample are 100,000 to 140,000 clones, with 74% of them counted one time only. The ten largest account for 12% to 15% of the sample.

The cohort was made up of around 720 healthy bone marrow donors. All cohort members were sampled while nominally healthy, although unrecorded immune exposures were likely present. The donor tested CMV seropositive, placing the donor among the 290 or so seropositive members of the cohort. A peripheral blood sample was collected from each donor, and TCR beta sequencing was performed on peripheral blood mononuclear cells. The Qiagen DNeasy Blood Extraction Kit was used to extract genomic DNA from the blood cell samples. The sequence was collected from a woman between 35 and 50 years old in good health and CMV-seropositive. Sequenced input: PBMCs. Here the chain combines TRBV11-2 and TRBJ1-2; a confident D gene designation cannot be given. The CDR3 region reads CASSLESINGYTF. At the DNA level, the sequence is TGTGCCAGCAGCTTAGAATCTATCAACGGCTACACCTTC.